These 23 T cell receptor beta chains were sequenced from one sample in a study of CD8+ T cells in alopecia areata. Treatment reported: oral pan-JAK inhibitor, 5-10 mg twice daily. Extraction of RNA preceded its reverse transcription into cDNA, which served as the sequencing template. TCRdb's table, derived via immunoSEQ multiplex PCR, lists solely in-frame clones and lacks some. The profile shows some 180,000 clones, about 55% of them singletons. The sample in question was CD8+ T cells sorted from blood, obtained at week 24, from a patient treated with tofacitinib. Source of these receptors: a human donor with alopecia areata.

The chain recombines TRBV30 with TRBJ1-4; 9 nucleotides match TRBD1. Per germline, CDR1 GTSNPN and CDR2 SVGIG (reference sequence). The V segment lost 5 bases and the J segment 6 bases; nucleotides outside the gene matches: 22. The CDR3 consists of 19 residues. The DNA of the CDR3 is TGTGCCTGGTTAAGTTCACCGGGACAGGGTTGGAAGTTGGATGAAAAACTGTTTTTT. Its protein is CAWLSSPGQGWKLDEKLFF.

This clone has a single count. The J gene is TRBJ1-1, the V gene TRBV27; D gene unclear. This CDR3 is 13 amino acids long. Germline V gene lookup returns CDR1 MNHEY and CDR2 SMNVEV (reference sequence). Trimming took 5 bases from V and 1 from J, leaving 8 bases between them. This CDR3 is CASSKRGNTEAFF. The DNA of the CDR3 is TGTGCCAGCAGTAAGAGAGGGAACACTGAAGCTTTCTTT.

This chain connects TRBV7-2 to TRBJ1-2, with 10 bases fitting TRBD1. The germline V gene has CDR1 SGHTA and CDR2 FQGNSA. The CDR3 extends over 18 amino acids. Trimming at V came to 5 bases and at J to 8 bases, leaving 20 bases not matched to a gene. CDR3: CASSPSGTGANIVKGYTF. For the CDR3, the DNA is TGTGCCAGCAGCCCCTCCGGGACAGGGGCAAACATAGTTAAGGGCTACACCTTC.

The chain uses TRBV7-9 and TRBJ1-1; D unresolved. Germline V gives CDR1 SEHNR, CDR2 FQNEAQ (reference sequence). The CDR3 totals 14 residues. Trimming took off 1 base at V and 0 bases at J, with 6 bases between the two ends. CDR3 residues: CASSLDGMNTEAFF. CDR3 nucleotide sequence: TGTGCCAGCAGCTTAGACGGTATGAACACTGAAGCTTTCTTT.

This clone turned up a few times. The gene calls are TRBV7-9 and TRBJ1-2, with TRBD1 matching over 7 bases. From germline, CDR1 is SEHNR and CDR2 FQNEAQ (reference sequence). This CDR3 contains 16 residues. Germline trimming cut 7 bases from V and 7 bases from J; bases unmatched to any gene: 18. The DNA for the CDR3 is TGTGCCAGCACCCATAAGGGGGCGACTCCGTACGCTGGCTACACCTTC. As protein: CASTHKGATPYAGYTF.

The gene calls are TRBV6-5 and TRBJ2-7; D call uncertain. Germline CDR1 reads MNHEY; CDR2 reads SVGAGI. The germline V and J ends were trimmed by 4 bases and 5 bases, with 9 bases remaining between them. The length of the CDR3 is 12 residues. DNA for the CDR3: TGTGCCAGCAGTTCTAGTCGACACGAGCAGTACTTC. Its translation: CASSSSRHEQYF.

This clone was found once. The chain links TRBV13 to TRBJ1-2; D remains ambiguous. Germline CDR1 PRHDT, CDR2 FYEKMQ (reference sequence). The length of the CDR3 is 14 residues. With 2 bases removed from V and 4 bases from J, the gap between germline ends came to 11 bases. Written as DNA, the CDR3 is TGTGCCAGCAGCTTAAGCCGAGACTCCTATGGCTACACCTTC. Residues: CASSLSRDSYGYTF.

To note about this clone: This likely reflects a read error, since a far larger clone is one base away. In the same sample, other DNA sequences code for this CDR3. The chain has TRBV13 and TRBJ2-7; D remains unclear. Between the trimmed V and J ends, which lost 0 bases and 1 base, there was a span of 1 base. CDR3 length: 12 amino acids. Per the germline V gene, CDR1 is PRHDT and CDR2 is FYEKMQ (reference sequence). The DNA of the CDR3 is TGTGCCAGCAGCTTAGGGTCCTACGAGCAGTACTTC. Translated, it gives CASSLGSYEQYF.

V usage is TRBV30 and J usage is TRBJ2-4; maybe TRBD1 (5 bases). The CDR3 sequence is 12 residues long. The ends were cut back, 5 bases at V and 6 bases at J, with 11 bases in the middle. Germline V lookup: CDR1 GTSNPN, CDR2 SVGIG (reference sequence). Here the CDR3 DNA reads TGTGCCTGGGGGGCTGGGATAAACATTCAGTACTTC. As protein: CAWGAGINIQYF.

The chain employs TRBV5-1 and TRBJ2-5; 8 bases fit TRBD1. Per the germline V gene, CDR1 is SGHRS and CDR2 is YFSETQ. The CDR3 length is 14 residues. Trimming cost V 0 bases and J 4 bases; bases outside gene matches: 2. The CDR3 here is CASSLGQGRETQYF. In nucleotides, the CDR3 is TGCGCCAGCAGCTTGGGACAGGGGCGAGAGACCCAGTACTTC.

This chain joins TRBV4-3 and TRBJ2-1, with TRBD1 as a possible D gene (8 bases). Per germline, CDR1 LGHNA and CDR2 YSLEER. This CDR3 spans 15 amino acids. V was shortened by 3 bases and J by 8 bases, with 17 bases between the two germline ends. In DNA, the CDR3 is TGCGCCAGCAGCCACGGACAGGGCCGGGGGGATGAGCAGTTCTTC. Translating gives CASSHGQGRGDEQFF.

The rearrangement links TRBV5-1 to TRBJ1-1, with D possibly matching TRBD1 (6 bases). The germline V gene encodes CDR1 SGHRS and CDR2 YFSETQ. V lost 9 bases and J lost 3, with 9 bases in between. The CDR3 is 11 amino acids. The CDR3 DNA is TGCGCCACCAAGGGGGACACTGAAGCTTTCTTT. Translation: CATKGDTEAFF.

Regarding this clone: A much larger clone lies one base from this, so it may be a read error. Additional DNA sequences in this sample encode the identical CDR3. The rearrangement joins TRBV7-9 to TRBJ2-2; D uncertain. The CDR3 has 11 amino acids. In germline, CDR1 is SEHNR, CDR2 FQNEAQ (reference sequence). V gave up 5 bases and J gave up 4 bases, with 2 bases separating them. This chain's CDR3 is CASSPTGELFF. Written as DNA, the CDR3 is TGTGCCAGCAGCCCCACCGGGGAGCTGTTTTTT.

The chain is built from TRBV29-1 and TRBJ1-2; TRBD1 matches 7 bases. V gave up 5 bases and J gave up 8 bases; unmatched junction bases: 8. Germline lookup yields CDR1 SQVTM and CDR2 ANQGSEA. The CDR3 consists of 12 residues. The CDR3: CSVLDRAIGYTF. The CDR3 DNA follows: TGCAGCGTTCTTGACAGGGCAATCGGCTACACCTTC.

J is TRBJ1-5 and V is TRBV2; perhaps TRBD1 as D (5 bases). This CDR3 region has 14 residues. Germline V gives CDR1 SNHLY, CDR2 FYNNEI. Between the trimmed V and J ends, which lost 1 base and 2 bases, there was a span of 6 bases. Written as DNA, the CDR3 is TGTGCCAGCAGTGAAGGGGACGGCAATCAGCCCCAGCATTTT. It specifies CASSEGDGNQPQHF.

As to this clone: The likely explanation is a read error, given a far larger clone one base away. Other DNA variants within this sample encode the same CDR3. The chain links TRBV5-6 to TRBJ2-7; 10 bases line up with TRBD1. Germline V lookup: CDR1 SGHDT, CDR2 YYEEEE. V shed 3 bases and J 2 bases; nucleotides not matched to a gene: 2. The CDR3 runs 14 residues. CDR3 sequence (DNA): TGTGCCAGCAGCTCCGGACAGGGGGCCTACGAGCAGTACTTC. This encodes CASSSGQGAYEQYF. Using reference TRBV5-6 and TRBJ2-7 for the parts outside the CDR3, the full variable domain is DAGVTQSPTHLIKTRGQQVTLRCSPKSGHDTVSWYQQALGQGPQFIFQYYEEEERQRGNFPDRFSGHQFPNYSSELNVNALLLGDSALYLCASSSGQGAYEQYFGPGTRLTVT.

The chain uses TRBV29-1 and TRBJ1-1; no clear D. The V gene's germline CDR1 is SQVTM and CDR2 ANQGSEA. CDR3 length equals 15 residues. V was pared by 4 bases and J by 1 base, with 16 bases between. This CDR3 is CSVAFGDLSNTEAFF. In DNA, the CDR3 is TGCAGCGTTGCTTTCGGAGATTTGTCGAACACTGAAGCTTTCTTT.

J is TRBJ2-7 and V is TRBV9; D remains ambiguous. The CDR3 is 12 amino acids. The V gene lost 4 bases and the J gene lost 6 bases, with 11 bases spanning the gap. The germline gives CDR1 SGDLS, CDR2 YYNGEE. CDR3 in amino acids: CASSSTAGEQYF. CDR3 nucleotides: TGTGCCAGCAGCTCTACAGCTGGCGAGCAGTACTTC.

The genes are TRBV7-8 and TRBJ1-1, with TRBD1 as a possible D gene (6 bases). Per germline, CDR1 SGHVS and CDR2 FQNEAQ. Trimming removed 4 bases from V and 6 bases from J, with 21 bases in between. The CDR3 covers 16 residues. The CDR3 loop is CASSSPQGQGTPEAFF. Here the CDR3 DNA reads TGTGCCAGCAGCTCACCCCAGGGGCAGGGGACTCCTGAAGCTTTCTTT.

This clone was counted a few times. The chain is built from TRBV7-9 and TRBJ2-1, with D maybe TRBD2 (7 bases). The CDR3 covers 14 residues. Per germline, CDR1 SEHNR and CDR2 FQNEAQ (reference sequence). V was clipped by 5 bases and J by 14 bases, with 22 bases between them. This CDR3 is CASSLGGAALKEFF. In DNA form, the CDR3 reads TGTGCCAGCAGCCTTGGGGGGGCCGCACTTAAAGAGTTCTTC.

This clone was seen only a few times. Other nucleotide sequences in the sample specify the same CDR3. The chain uses TRBV29-1 and TRBJ2-2; D is unresolved. CDR3 length: 11 amino acids. Germline CDR1 SQVTM, CDR2 ANQGSEA. Between the trimmed V and J ends, which lost 1 base and 6 bases, there was a span of 3 bases. The CDR3 sequence: CSVEVPGELFF. The CDR3 bases are TGCAGCGTTGAAGTACCCGGGGAGCTGTTTTTT.

This clone was counted once. The genes are TRBV28 and TRBJ2-7; D may correspond to TRBD1 or TRBD2 (5 bases each). CDR3 length: 13 amino acids. CDR1 MDHEN and CDR2 SYDVKM come from the germline V gene. Trimming cost V 3 bases and J 1 base, with 7 bases left between them. For the CDR3, the DNA is TGTGCCAGCAGTTTCGAGGGGTCCTACGAGCAGTACTTC. Encoded protein: CASSFEGSYEQYF. Drawing the rest from reference TRBV28 and TRBJ2-7, the complete variable domain is DVKVTQSSRYLVKRTGEKVFLECVQDMDHENMFWYRQDPGLGLRLIYFSYDVKMKEKGDIPEGYSVSREKKERFSLILESASTNQTSMYLCASSFEGSYEQYFGPGTRLTVT.

This chain links TRBV9 with TRBJ1-1, with TRBD1 matching over 8 bases. The germline V gene encodes CDR1 SGDLS and CDR2 YYNGEE. This CDR3 contains 14 residues. The V gene end was trimmed by 0 bases and the J gene end by 5 bases; junction bases not matched to a gene: 3. The CDR3 protein is CASSVATGGTEAFF. The CDR3 DNA follows: TGTGCCAGCAGCGTAGCTACAGGGGGGACTGAAGCTTTCTTT.